This TCR beta chain was recorded in a study of blood T cell repertoires in COVID-19. Study in general: The United States, Italy and Spain were the sources of the acute and convalescent COVID-19 samples. T cells, B-cell-depleted T cells, or PBMCs supplied cDNA or gDNA.

V lost 5 bases to trimming and J lost 15 bases; unmatched junction nucleotides: 4. The CDR3 covers 11 residues. Germline V lookup: CDR1 LGHDT, CDR2 YNNKEL (reference sequence). Original processing methods: The assay estimated nucleated cells by amplifying reference gene primers. Repertoires were generated with immunoSEQ multiplex PCR, while TCRdb's copy carries only in-frame clones and drops some. That table is the source of V, J and clone size, and D and trimming were worked out from the DNA. The sample has around 45,000 clones; approximately 90% are singletons. The chain has TRBV3-1 (or the pseudogene TRBV3-2) and TRBJ2-1; 10 bases agree with TRBD2. The receptor was derived from a man aged 60-69 years with active COVID-19. Sequences were obtained from peripheral blood. As DNA, the CDR3 is TGTGCCAGCAGCGATCTAGCGGGGGTGTTCTTC. Amino acid sequence: CASSDLAGVFF.